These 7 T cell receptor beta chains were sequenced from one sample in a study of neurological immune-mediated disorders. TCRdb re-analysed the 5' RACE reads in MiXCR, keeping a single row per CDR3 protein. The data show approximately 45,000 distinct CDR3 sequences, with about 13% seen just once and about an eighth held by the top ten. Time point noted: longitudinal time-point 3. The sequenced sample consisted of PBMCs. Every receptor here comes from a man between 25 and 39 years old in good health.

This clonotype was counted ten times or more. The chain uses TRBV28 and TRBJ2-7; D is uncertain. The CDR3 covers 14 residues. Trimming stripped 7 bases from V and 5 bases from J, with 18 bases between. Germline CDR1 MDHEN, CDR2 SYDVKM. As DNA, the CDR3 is TGTGCCAGCAAGCTTGGGGTGGCAGTAGACGAGCAGTACTTC. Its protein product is CASKLGVAVDEQYF. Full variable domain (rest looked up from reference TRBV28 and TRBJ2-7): DVKVTQSSRYLVKRTGEKVFLECVQDMDHENMFWYRQDPGLGLRLIYFSYDVKMKEKGDIPEGYSVSREKKERFSLILESASTNQTSMYLCASKLGVAVDEQYFGPGTRLTVT.

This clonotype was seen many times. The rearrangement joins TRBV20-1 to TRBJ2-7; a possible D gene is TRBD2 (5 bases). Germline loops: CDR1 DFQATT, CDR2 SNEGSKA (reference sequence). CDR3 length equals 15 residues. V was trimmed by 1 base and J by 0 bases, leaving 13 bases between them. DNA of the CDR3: TGCAGTGCTAGAGTGGGTAGCGCCCTCTCCTACGAGCAGTACTTC. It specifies CSARVGSALSYEQYF.

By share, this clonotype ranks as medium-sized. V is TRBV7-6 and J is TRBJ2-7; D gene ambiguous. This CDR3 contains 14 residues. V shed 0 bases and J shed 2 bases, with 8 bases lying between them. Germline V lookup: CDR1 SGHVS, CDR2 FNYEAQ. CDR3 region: CASSLAGQTYEQYF. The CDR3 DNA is TGTGCCAGCAGCTTAGCCGGCCAGACCTACGAGCAGTACTTC.

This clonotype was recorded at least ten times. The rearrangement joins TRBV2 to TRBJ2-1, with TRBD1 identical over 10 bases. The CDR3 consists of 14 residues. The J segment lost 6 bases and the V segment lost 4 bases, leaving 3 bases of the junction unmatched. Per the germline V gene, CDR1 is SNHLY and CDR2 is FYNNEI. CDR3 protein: CASSGDRGLNEQFF. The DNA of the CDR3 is TGTGCCAGCAGTGGGGACAGGGGACTCAATGAGCAGTTCTTC.

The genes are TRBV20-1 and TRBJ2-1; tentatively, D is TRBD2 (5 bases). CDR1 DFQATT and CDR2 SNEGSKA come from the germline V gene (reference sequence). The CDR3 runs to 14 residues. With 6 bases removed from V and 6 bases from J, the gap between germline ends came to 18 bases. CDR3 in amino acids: CSALGSESSNEQFF. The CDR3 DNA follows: TGCAGTGCGCTTGGGAGCGAGAGTAGCAATGAGCAGTTCTTC.

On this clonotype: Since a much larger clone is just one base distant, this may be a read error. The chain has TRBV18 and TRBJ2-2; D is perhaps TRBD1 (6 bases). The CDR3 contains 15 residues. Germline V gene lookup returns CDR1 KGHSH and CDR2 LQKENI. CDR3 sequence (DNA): TGTGCCAGCTCACCGAGCAGGGGTGTCACCGGGGAGCGGTTTTTT. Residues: CASSPSRGVTGERFF.

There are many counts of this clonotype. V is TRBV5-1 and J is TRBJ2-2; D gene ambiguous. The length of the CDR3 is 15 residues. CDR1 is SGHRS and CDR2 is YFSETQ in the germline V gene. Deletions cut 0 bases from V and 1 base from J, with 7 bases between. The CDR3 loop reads CASSLGVLNTGELFF. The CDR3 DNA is TGCGCCAGCAGCTTGGGGGTATTGAACACCGGGGAGCTGTTTTTT.